These 23 T cell receptor beta chains share one sample of origin, sequenced in a study of vaccination effects on CD4 cells after COVID-19. Using viral peptide pools, the ViraFEST assay grew out antigen-specific CD4+ T cells prior to sequencing. When 10 to 11 days of culture had elapsed, CD4+ T cells were isolated. Testing of the vaccine recipients showed negative nucleocapsid antibodies and no prior SARS-CoV-2 infection. The method was immunoSEQ multiplex PCR; TCRdb's version includes in-frame clones alone and lacks a portion of them. The sample consists of just under 75,000 clones, about four fifths of them appearing once. No antigens are known for them. The sample was CD4+ T cells from PBMCs cultured with HCoV-NL63 spike peptides, taken before COVID-19 vaccination. Every receptor here comes from a human donor who received a COVID-19 vaccine.

The chain recombines TRBV11-2 with TRBJ2-5; D perhaps matches TRBD2 (5 bases). Looked up from germline, CDR1 is SGHAT and CDR2 is FQNNGV. The germline V and J ends were trimmed by 9 bases and 2 bases, with 13 bases remaining between them. CDR3 length equals 13 residues. This CDR3 reads CASRLTGQETQYF. The CDR3 DNA is TGTGCCAGTCGCTTAACGGGACAAGAGACCCAGTACTTC.

V is TRBV5-1 and J is TRBJ2-3, with D maybe TRBD2 (6 bases). Deletions cut 0 bases from V and 0 bases from J, with 11 bases between. Germline-derived CDR1 and CDR2 are SGHRS and YFSETQ. This CDR3 is built from 16 residues. CDR3 residues: CASSLVGGSSTDTQYF. The CDR3, as DNA: TGCGCCAGCAGCTTGGTTGGGGGGTCTAGCACAGATACGCAGTATTTT.

The rearrangement links TRBV6-5 to TRBJ1-1, with a tentative D call TRBD1 (5 bases). This CDR3 comprises 14 residues. Germline values: CDR1 MNHEY, CDR2 SVGAGI. V gave up 0 bases and J gave up 4 bases, with 9 bases separating them. The DNA of the CDR3 is TGTGCCAGCAGTTACTCGGGGGAGACCACTGAAGCTTTCTTT. Translating it yields CASSYSGETTEAFF.

This chain uses TRBV4-1 with TRBJ1-3; no definite D call. V lost 2 bases and J lost 0, with 5 bases in between. The CDR3 spans 14 residues. Germline CDR1 and CDR2: MGHRA and YSYEKL. CDR3 DNA: TGCGCCAGCAGCCAAAAAGTCTCTGGAAACACCATATATTTT. Its protein product is CASSQKVSGNTIYF.

The chain recombines TRBV27 with TRBJ2-1, with 7 bases fitting TRBD1. The ends lost 5 bases at V and 3 bases at J; junction bases unmatched: 4. This CDR3 contains 14 residues. The germline V gene has CDR1 MNHEY and CDR2 SMNVEV (reference sequence). CDR3 bases: TGTGCCAGCAGTAGGGCAGGGGGCTACAATGAGCAGTTCTTC. It yields the protein CASSRAGGYNEQFF.

The chain joins TRBV24-1 to TRBJ2-5, with D perhaps TRBD2 (6 bases). Germline loops: CDR1 KGHDR, CDR2 SFDVKD. V was clipped by 0 bases and J by 5 bases, with 12 bases between them. This CDR3 spans 15 amino acids. The CDR3 loop reads CATSDLQGAGETQYF. In nucleotides, the CDR3 is TGTGCCACCAGTGATTTGCAAGGGGCGGGGGAGACCCAGTACTTC.

The chain couples TRBV3-1 (or the pseudogene TRBV3-2) to TRBJ1-6; 8 nucleotides match TRBD1. The V and J ends lost 0 bases and 10 bases, in that order; junction bases with no gene match: 5. Germline CDR1 is LGHDT and CDR2 is YNNKEL (reference sequence). The CDR3 is 15 residues long. The CDR3 reads CASSQDVTGESPLHF. The CDR3 DNA is TGTGCCAGCAGCCAAGACGTGACAGGGGAATCACCCCTCCACTTT.

The V and J genes are TRBV24-1 and TRBJ2-5; 7 bases fit TRBD1. Per the germline V gene, CDR1 is KGHDR and CDR2 is SFDVKD. Germline trimming cut 4 bases from V and 7 bases from J; bases unmatched to any gene: 11. The CDR3 is 15 residues long. CDR3 nucleotide sequence: TGTGCCACCAGTGAACCCGGGACAGCTATCGGGACCCAGTACTTC. It specifies CATSEPGTAIGTQYF.

V is TRBV2 and J is TRBJ2-1, with 7 bases fitting TRBD1. V was pared by 10 bases and J by 7 bases, with 10 bases of the junction left unmatched. CDR3 length: 13 amino acids. The germline CDR1 and CDR2 sequences are SNHLY and FYNNEI. CDR3 in DNA: TGTGCCACCTCGGGACAGCGACTAAATGAGCAGTTCTTC. This codes for CATSGQRLNEQFF.

In this sample, this clone turned up a few times. The rearrangement uses TRBV10-3 and TRBJ2-7, with 7 bases matching TRBD1. The germline V gene has CDR1 ENHRY and CDR2 SYGVKD. The junction had 3 bases not matched to a gene; V was cut back by 3 bases and J by 4 bases. CDR3 length: 13 amino acids. The DNA of the CDR3 is TGTGCCATCAGTGAAAAACAGGGGTACGAGCAGTACGTC. Protein product: CAISEKQGYEQYV.

The rearrangement uses TRBV6-2 or TRBV6-3 and TRBJ1-3; 8 bases agree with TRBD1. Germline V gene data show CDR1 as MNHEY and CDR2 as SVGEGT. With V trimmed by 7 bases and J by 2 bases, 10 bases remained unmatched. The CDR3 totals 16 residues. The CDR3 DNA is TGTGCCAGCACCCCTGGAGCAGGGGGCCCTGGAAACACCATATATTTT. Translated: CASTPGAGGPGNTIYF.

This clone was observed a handful of times. The V call is TRBV19, the J call TRBJ1-3; TRBD1 agrees at 8 bases. V gave up 7 bases and J gave up 4 bases; unmatched junction bases: 9. Per the germline V gene, CDR1 is LNHDA and CDR2 is SQIVND (reference sequence). This CDR3 has 15 amino acids. As DNA, the CDR3 is TGTGCCAGTACCTCTCTTGGGACAGGAGGAAACACCATATATTTT. Amino acid sequence: CASTSLGTGGNTIYF. The complete variable domain, with remaining parts taken from reference TRBV19 and TRBJ1-3, reads DGGITQSPKYLFRKEGQNVTLSCEQNLNHDAMYWYRQDPGQGLRLIYYSQIVNDFQKGDIAEGYSVSREKKESFPLTVTSAQKNPTAFYLCASTSLGTGGNTIYFGEGSWLTVV.

V usage is TRBV15 and J usage is TRBJ1-5; tentatively, D is TRBD1 (5 bases). CDR3 length: 13 residues. V was cut by 11 bases and J by 2 bases, with 13 bases left in between. Germline V gene sequence: CDR1 LNHNV, CDR2 YYDKDF (reference sequence). CDR3 amino acids: CAASGGGNQPQHF. The DNA of the CDR3 is TGTGCCGCATCGGGGGGGGGCAATCAGCCCCAGCATTTT.

Only a few counts were recorded for this clone. V usage is TRBV9 and J usage is TRBJ1-6; 11 bases are shared with TRBD1. The ends lost 7 bases at V and 8 bases at J; junction bases unmatched: 2. The germline CDR1 and CDR2 sequences are SGDLS and YYNGEE. The CDR3 consists of 13 residues. The DNA of the CDR3 is TGTGCCAGCGGACAGGGGGCGGATTCACCCCTCCACTTT. Protein: CASGQGADSPLHF.

The CDR3 region is CASRLQGAGTGELFF. The DNA of the CDR3 is TGTGCCAGCAGACTACAGGGGGCAGGCACCGGGGAGCTGTTTTTT. The rearrangement joins TRBV3-1 (or the pseudogene TRBV3-2) to TRBJ2-2; 9 bases fit TRBD1. The V and J ends lost 6 bases and 4 bases, in that order; junction bases with no gene match: 6. Germline assignment: CDR1 LGHDT and CDR2 YNNKEL (reference sequence). This CDR3 has 15 amino acids.

The V call is TRBV5-1, the J call TRBJ2-5; D unresolved. This CDR3 spans 14 amino acids. In germline, CDR1 is SGHRS, CDR2 YFSETQ. Trimming took off 2 bases at V and 4 bases at J, with 12 bases between the two ends. This CDR3 reads CASSFGPGSETQYF. CDR3 DNA: TGCGCCAGCAGCTTCGGACCCGGGTCAGAGACCCAGTACTTC.

This clone was observed a handful of times. The genes are TRBV6-6 and TRBJ1-1; TRBD1 matches at 7 bases. CDR3 length: 13 residues. Germline values: CDR1 MNHNY, CDR2 SVGAGI (reference sequence). V shed 7 bases and J 8 bases; nucleotides not matched to a gene: 10. In DNA, the CDR3 is TGTGCCAGCACCCCCTTGACAGGGCCGGAAGCTTTCTTT. Encoded protein: CASTPLTGPEAFF.

This clone was recorded once. This chain joins TRBV27 and TRBJ1-5, with 8 bases lining up with TRBD1. This CDR3 is 16 amino acids long. J lost 6 bases, V lost 1 base, and 8 bases had no gene match. The germline V gene encodes CDR1 MNHEY and CDR2 SMNVEV (reference sequence). CDR3 nucleotide sequence: TGTGCCAGCAGTTTATTCGGACAGGGAATAGGTCAGCCCCAGCATTTT. Protein sequence: CASSLFGQGIGQPQHF.

The chain carries TRBV5-1 and TRBJ2-1; 13 nucleotides line up with TRBD2. Trimming cost V 4 bases and J 0 bases; bases outside gene matches: 13. Germline V gene lookup returns CDR1 SGHRS and CDR2 YFSETQ. The CDR3 is 20 residues long. CDR3 nucleotides: TGCGCCAGCAGCCGCCTAGGACTAGCGGGGGCCCAGAGCTCCTACAATGAGCAGTTCTTC. Encoded protein: CASSRLGLAGAQSSYNEQFF.

The chain is built from TRBV7-2 and TRBJ2-5, with D maybe TRBD2 (5 bases). The germline gives CDR1 SGHTA, CDR2 FQGNSA. CDR3 size: 13 residues. Trimming pared 5 bases from V and 5 bases from J, leaving 12 bases between. The CDR3: CASSEGSWETQYF. The DNA of the CDR3 is TGTGCCAGCAGCGAGGGAAGCTGGGAGACCCAGTACTTC.

The chain uses TRBV24-1 and TRBJ2-2; D ambiguous. The CDR3 has 18 residues. V was trimmed by 2 bases and J by 4 bases, leaving 19 bases between them. The germline V gene encodes CDR1 KGHDR and CDR2 SFDVKD. The CDR3 bases are TGTGCCACCAGTGATTCGAATCGTGGTGCGTTAATCACCGGGGAGCTGTTTTTT. As protein: CATSDSNRGALITGELFF.

V gene TRBV7-2 combines with J gene TRBJ2-7; D not resolved. V was pared by 1 base and J by 3 bases, with 10 bases between. CDR3 size: 14 residues. Looked up from germline, CDR1 is SGHTA and CDR2 is FQGNSA. In DNA form, the CDR3 reads TGTGCCAGCAGCTTAGGTCTCCAGAACTACGAGCAGTACGTC. Protein sequence: CASSLGLQNYEQYV.

The V and J genes are TRBV24-1 and TRBJ2-5; 9 nucleotides match TRBD1. Germline V CDR1 and CDR2: KGHDR, SFDVKD. The CDR3 consists of 17 residues. V dropped 5 bases and J dropped 4; count of bases not matched to a gene: 13. CDR3 region: CATSGPGTGSVGETQYF. As DNA, the CDR3 is TGTGCCACCAGTGGCCCCGGGACAGGGAGTGTTGGAGAGACCCAGTACTTC.